This T cell receptor (beta chain) was found in a study of T-cell reconstitution after alpha-beta-depleted transplantation in children. General study results and limits: There were reportedly several hundred expanded graft clones from which alpha-beta T cells came about two months after transplant. Surviving recipient T cells and thymic progenitors produced the high day-60 TCRbeta diversity seen in some patients.

Preparing the TCRbeta library involved the use of unique molecular identifiers. TCRdb itself ran the PCR reads through MiXCR, one entry per CDR3 protein. The sample has hundreds of thousands of distinct CDR3 sequences, around 16% seen once. In the case of this clonotype: The antigen remains unidentified.

Germline V gene data show CDR1 as MNHEY and CDR2 as SVGEGT. The CDR3 contains 14 residues. Between the trimmed V and J ends, which lost 6 bases and 3 bases, there was a span of 11 bases. The rearrangement uses TRBV6-2 or TRBV6-3 and TRBJ2-2; maybe TRBD2 (7 bases). The sequence derives from a male patient aged 2-15 years who had a stem cell transplant for acute lymphoblastic leukemia, so the T cells may come from the graft donor. This material consisted of PBMCs, mostly from graft donor cells, taken 360 days after TCRalphabeta/CD19-depleted stem cell transplant. As DNA, the CDR3 is TGTGCCAGCAGACAGGGACTACACACCGGGGAGCTGTTTTTT. Translation: CASRQGLHTGELFF.